The present entry profiles one TCR beta chain with its context. What it recognizes is unknown. The sample is drawn from a study of graft-versus-host responses after intestinal transplantation. The study's findings and limits: GvH clones appeared in recipient marrow, some first in ileum or blood.

Produced via immunoSEQ multiplex PCR; TCRdb's table is partial and in-frame only. The sample gives some 130,000 clones, about 95% of which show up once; about 3.3% is in the top ten. The germline V gene has CDR1 SGDLS and CDR2 YYNGEE. CDR3 size: 15 residues. Trimming pared 4 bases from V and 1 base from J, leaving 14 bases between. Here the sequenced sample was unstimulated CD8+ T cells sorted from spleen or lymph node cells, taken before intestinal transplant. The source is a human donor who received an intestinal transplant. This rearrangement joins TRBV9 to TRBJ1-1, with D possibly TRBD1 on 5 matching bases. This chain's CDR3 is CASSITGTSNTEAFF. The CDR3 DNA sequence: TGTGCCAGCAGCATAACCGGGACTTCGAACACTGAAGCTTTCTTT. The variable domain in full, completed from reference TRBV9 and TRBJ1-1, reads DSGVTQTPKHLITATGQRVTLRCSPRSGDLSVYWYQQSLDQGLQFLIQYYNGEERAKGNILERFSAQQFPDLHSELNLSSLELGDSALYFCASSITGTSNTEAFFGQGTRLTVV.